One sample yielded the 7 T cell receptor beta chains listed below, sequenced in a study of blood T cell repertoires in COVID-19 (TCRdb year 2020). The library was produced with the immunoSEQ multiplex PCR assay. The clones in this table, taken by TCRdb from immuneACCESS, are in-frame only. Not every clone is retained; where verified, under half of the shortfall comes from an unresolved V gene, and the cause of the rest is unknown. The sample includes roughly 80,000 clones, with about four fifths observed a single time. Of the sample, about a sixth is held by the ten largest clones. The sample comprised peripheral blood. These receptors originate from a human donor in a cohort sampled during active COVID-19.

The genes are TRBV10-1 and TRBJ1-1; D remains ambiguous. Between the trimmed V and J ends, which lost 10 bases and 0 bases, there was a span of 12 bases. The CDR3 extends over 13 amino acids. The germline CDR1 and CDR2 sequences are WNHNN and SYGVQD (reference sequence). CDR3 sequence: CATRSGMNTEAFF. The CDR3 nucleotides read TGCGCCACCAGGTCGGGGATGAACACTGAAGCTTTCTTT.

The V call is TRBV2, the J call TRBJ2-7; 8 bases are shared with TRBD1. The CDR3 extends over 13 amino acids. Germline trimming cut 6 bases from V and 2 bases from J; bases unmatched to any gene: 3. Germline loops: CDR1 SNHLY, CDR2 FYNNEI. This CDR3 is CASRDRVTYEQYF. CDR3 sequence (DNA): TGTGCCAGCAGGGACAGGGTAACCTACGAGCAGTACTTC.

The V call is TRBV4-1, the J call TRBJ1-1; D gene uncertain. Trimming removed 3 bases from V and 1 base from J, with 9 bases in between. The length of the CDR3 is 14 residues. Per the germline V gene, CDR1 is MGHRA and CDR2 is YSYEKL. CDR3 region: CASSQTGRNTEAFF. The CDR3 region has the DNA TGCGCCAGCAGCCAGACGGGTCGGAACACTGAAGCTTTCTTT.

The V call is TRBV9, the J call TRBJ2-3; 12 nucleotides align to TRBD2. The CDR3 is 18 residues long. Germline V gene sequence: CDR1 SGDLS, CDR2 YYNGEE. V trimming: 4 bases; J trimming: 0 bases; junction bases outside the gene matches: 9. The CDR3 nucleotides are TGTGCCAGCAGCCAAAAACTAGCGGGGGGCCTTAGCACAGATACGCAGTATTTT. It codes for CASSQKLAGGLSTDTQYF.

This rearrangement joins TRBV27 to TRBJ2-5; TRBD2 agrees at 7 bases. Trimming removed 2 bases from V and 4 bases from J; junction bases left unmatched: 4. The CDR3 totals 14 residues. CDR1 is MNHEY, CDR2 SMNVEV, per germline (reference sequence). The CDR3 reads CASSLTGGGETQYF. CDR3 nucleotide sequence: TGTGCCAGCAGTTTAACGGGGGGAGGAGAGACCCAGTACTTC.

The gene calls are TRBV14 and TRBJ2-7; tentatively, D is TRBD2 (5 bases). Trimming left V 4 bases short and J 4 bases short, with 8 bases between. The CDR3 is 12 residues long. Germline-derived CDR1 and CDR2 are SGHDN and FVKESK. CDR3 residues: CASSRTPYEQYF. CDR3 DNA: TGTGCCAGCAGCCGGACTCCGTACGAGCAGTACTTC. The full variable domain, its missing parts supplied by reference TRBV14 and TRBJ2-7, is EAGVTQFPSHSVIEKGQTVTLRCDPISGHDNLYWYRRVMGKEIKFLLHFVKESKQDESGMPNNRFLAERTGGTYSTLKVQPAELEDSGVYFCASSRTPYEQYFGPGTRLTVT.

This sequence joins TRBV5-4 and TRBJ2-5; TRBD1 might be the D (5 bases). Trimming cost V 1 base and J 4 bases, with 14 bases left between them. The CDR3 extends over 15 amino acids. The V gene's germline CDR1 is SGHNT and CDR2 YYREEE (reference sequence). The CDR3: CASSLPGRGRETQYF. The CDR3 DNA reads TGTGCCAGCAGCTTGCCAGGTAGGGGTCGAGAGACCCAGTACTTC.